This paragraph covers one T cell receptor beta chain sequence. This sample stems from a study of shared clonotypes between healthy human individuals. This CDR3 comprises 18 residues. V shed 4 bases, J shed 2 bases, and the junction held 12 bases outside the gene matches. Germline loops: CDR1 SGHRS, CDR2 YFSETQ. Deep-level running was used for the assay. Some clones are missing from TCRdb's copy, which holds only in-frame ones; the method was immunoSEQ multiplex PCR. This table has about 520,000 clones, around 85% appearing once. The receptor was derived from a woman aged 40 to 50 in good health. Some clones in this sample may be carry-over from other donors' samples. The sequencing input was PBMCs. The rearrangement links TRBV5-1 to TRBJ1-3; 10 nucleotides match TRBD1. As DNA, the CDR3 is TGCGCCAGCAGCACTGTCCCGGGACAGGGGAGACCTGGAAACACCATATATTTT. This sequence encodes CASSTVPGQGRPGNTIYF.